Reported below is one TCR beta chain. Antigen specificity is unknown. This sample is part of a study of vaccination effects on CD4 cells after COVID-19. Turning to the study itself: Median timing of post-vaccine samples was 72 days after the second dose.

Antigen-specific CD4+ T cells were first expanded with viral peptide pools by the ViraFEST assay and only then sequenced. Having been cultured for about 10 days, the cells underwent CD4+ T cell isolation. Either the mRNA-1273 or the BNT162b2 vaccine was given to participants as two doses. Nobody among the vaccine recipients had prior SARS-CoV-2 infection (nucleocapsid antibodies were negative). The researchers cultured fewer than 2.5 million PBMC per well with about 10 IU/ml IL-2 and 8 to 10 ug/ml peptides. This table comes from immunoSEQ multiplex PCR, and its TCRdb copy is limited to in-frame clones, with some not included. Among more than 65,000 clones listed, approximately 81% were seen once. The germline V gene encodes CDR1 MNHEY and CDR2 SVGAGI. This CDR3 comprises 15 residues. Trimming took 6 bases from V and 3 from J; bases not matched to a gene: 5.

The sample was CD4+ T cells from PBMCs cultured with HCoV-229E spike peptides, taken after COVID-19 vaccination. The origin of this receptor is a human donor who received a COVID-19 vaccine. The chain recombines TRBV6-5 with TRBJ2-2; 9 nucleotides line up with TRBD1. The CDR3 nucleotides are TGTGCCAGCAGAGGAGGACAGGGGTACACCGGGGAGCTGTTTTTT. It yields the protein CASRGGQGYTGELFF.